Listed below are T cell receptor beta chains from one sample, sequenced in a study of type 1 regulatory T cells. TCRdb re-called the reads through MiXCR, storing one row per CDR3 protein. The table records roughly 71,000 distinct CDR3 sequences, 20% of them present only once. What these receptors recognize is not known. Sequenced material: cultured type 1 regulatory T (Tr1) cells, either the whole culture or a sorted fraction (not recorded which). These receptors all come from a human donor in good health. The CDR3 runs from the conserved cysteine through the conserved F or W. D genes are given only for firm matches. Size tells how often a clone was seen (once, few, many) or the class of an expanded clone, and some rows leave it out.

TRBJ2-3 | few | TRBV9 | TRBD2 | CASSVGVAGGVDTQYF | TGTGCCAGCAGCGTAGGGGTAGCGGGAGGTGTAGATACGCAGTATTTT
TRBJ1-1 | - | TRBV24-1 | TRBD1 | CATRGQANTEAFF | TGTGCCACCAGGGGACAGGCGAACACTGAAGCTTTCTTT
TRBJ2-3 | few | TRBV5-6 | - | CASSLTGVRSTDTQYF | TGTGCCAGCAGCCTTACAGGAGTGAGAAGCACAGATACGCAGTATTTT
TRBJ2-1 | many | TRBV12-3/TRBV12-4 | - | CASSAPVAGLGYNEQFF | TGTGCCAGCAGTGCCCCCGTTGCAGGGCTGGGGTACAATGAGCAGTTCTTC
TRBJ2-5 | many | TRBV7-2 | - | CASSLQGGGETQYF | TGTGCCAGCAGTTTACAGGGGGGAGGGGAGACCCAGTACTTC
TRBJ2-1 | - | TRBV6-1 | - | CASSGEARIWFF | TGTGCCAGCAGTGGTGAGGCCCGCATTTGGTTCTTC
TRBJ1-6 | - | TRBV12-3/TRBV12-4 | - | CASSLQVDSPLHF | TGTGCCAGCAGTTTGCAGGTGGATTCACCCCTCCACTTT
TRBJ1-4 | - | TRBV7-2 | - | CASSLGLSNEKLFF | TGTGCCAGCAGCTTGGGCCTCTCTAATGAAAAACTGTTTTTT
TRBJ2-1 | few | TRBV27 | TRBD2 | CASSAIAGGNEQFF | TGTGCCAGCAGTGCCATAGCGGGAGGGAATGAGCAGTTCTTC
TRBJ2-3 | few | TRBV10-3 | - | CALQASLSTDTQYF | TGTGCCTTACAGGCCTCCTTGAGCACAGATACGCAGTATTTT
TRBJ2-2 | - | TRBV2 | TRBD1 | CASSVDRAGELFF | TGTGCCAGCAGTGTAGACAGGGCCGGGGAGCTGTTTTTT
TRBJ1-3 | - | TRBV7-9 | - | CASSLAGGNTIYF | TGTGCCAGCAGCTTAGCCGGTGGAAACACCATATATTTT
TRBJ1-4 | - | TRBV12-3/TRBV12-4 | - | CASISNTGRREKLFF | TGTGCCAGCATTTCAAATACAGGTCGTCGGGAAAAACTGTTTTTT
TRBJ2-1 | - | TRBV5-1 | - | CASSLSQLGYEQFF | TGCGCCAGCAGCTTGAGCCAACTAGGGTATGAGCAGTTCTTC
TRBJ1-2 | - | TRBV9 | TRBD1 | CASSDQGALYGYTF | TGTGCCAGCAGCGACCAGGGGGCTCTGTATGGCTACACCTTC
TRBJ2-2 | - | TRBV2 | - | CASKWEAGELFF | TGTGCCAGCAAGTGGGAGGCCGGGGAGCTGTTTTTT
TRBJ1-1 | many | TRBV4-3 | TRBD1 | CASSRTGGTEAFF | TGCGCCAGCAGCCGGACAGGGGGCACTGAAGCTTTCTTT
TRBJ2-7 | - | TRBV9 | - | CARRRRNYEQYF | TGTGCCAGAAGACGGAGAAACTACGAGCAGTACTTC
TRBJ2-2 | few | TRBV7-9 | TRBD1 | CASSPKTGTNTGELFF | TGTGCCAGCAGCCCAAAGACAGGGACGAACACCGGGGAGCTGTTTTTT
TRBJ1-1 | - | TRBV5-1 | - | CASSGTLGESEAFF | TGCGCCAGCAGCGGGACCCTCGGGGAGTCTGAAGCTTTCTTT
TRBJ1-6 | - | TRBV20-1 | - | CSARGTAYNSPLHF | TGCAGTGCTAGAGGGACAGCCTATAATTCACCCCTCCACTTT
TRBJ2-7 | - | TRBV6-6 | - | CASSYSKGYEQYF | TGTGCCAGCAGTTACTCGAAGGGGTACGAGCAGTACTTC
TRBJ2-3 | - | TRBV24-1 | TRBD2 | CATSLAGADTQYF | TGTGCCACCAGTCTAGCGGGAGCCGATACGCAGTATTTT
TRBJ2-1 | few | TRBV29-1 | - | CSVGGWPGSNEQFF | TGCAGCGTTGGGGGTTGGCCCGGGAGTAATGAGCAGTTCTTC
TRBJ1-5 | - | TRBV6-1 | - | CASSEGRNNQPQHF | TGTGCCAGCAGTGAAGGGAGAAACAATCAGCCCCAGCATTTT
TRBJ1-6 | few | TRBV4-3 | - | CASSLSGSQNSPLHF | TGCGCCAGCAGCCTCTCGGGGAGTCAAAATTCACCCCTCCACTTT
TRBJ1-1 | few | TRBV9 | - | CASSVGQQSTEAFF | TGTGCCAGCAGCGTCGGACAGCAGAGCACTGAAGCTTTCTTT
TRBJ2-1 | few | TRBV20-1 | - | CSAAPQPGGHEQFF | TGCAGTGCGGCCCCCCAGCCCGGGGGGCATGAGCAGTTCTTC
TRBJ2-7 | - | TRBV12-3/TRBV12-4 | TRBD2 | CASSFSGTSYEQYF | TGTGCCAGCAGTTTTAGCGGGACCTCCTACGAGCAGTACTTC
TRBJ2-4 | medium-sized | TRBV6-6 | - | CASSYSGGDKNIQYF | TGTGCCAGCAGTTACTCGGGTGGAGATAAAAACATTCAGTACTTC
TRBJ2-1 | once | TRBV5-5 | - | CASSPAGSTGNEQFF | TGTGCCAGCAGCCCGGCAGGGAGCACGGGGAATGAGCAGTTCTTC
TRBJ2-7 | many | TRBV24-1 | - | CATSRRLIYEQYF | TGTGCCACCTCGAGGCGTTTAATCTACGAGCAGTACTTC